These T cell receptor beta chains were read from a single sample in a study of cytomegalovirus exposure and HLA in healthy donors. Produced via immunoSEQ multiplex PCR; TCRdb's table is partial and in-frame only. This table has about 200,000 clones, less than 90% appearing once. The sample taken for sequencing was PBMCs. The receptors were sampled from a woman aged 25 to 39 in good health and CMV-seronegative. Each CDR3 is given with its conserved first and last residue. A D gene is named only where the DNA matches it firmly. Clone size is not always given. Where it is, it says once, few, many or a class for expanded clones.

clone size,J gene,V gene,D gene,CDR3 DNA,CDR3 protein
NA,TRBJ2-7,TRBV6-5,NA,TGTGCCAGCAGTCGCCAGGGCCCTCCCTACGAGCAGTACTTC,CASSRQGPPYEQYF
NA,TRBJ2-7,TRBV5-1,NA,TGCGCCAGCAGCGGAACAGGGTTAGGCGAGCAGTACTTC,CASSGTGLGEQYF
NA,TRBJ1-1,TRBV9,NA,TGTGCCAGCAGCCCTTTGGGGGCTCGGATGAACACTGAAGCTTTCTTT,CASSPLGARMNTEAFF
NA,TRBJ2-2,TRBV6-5,TRBD1,TGTGCCAGCAGTCCCGGGACAGGGGCTCTTAGGGAGCTGTTTTTT,CASSPGTGALRELFF
NA,TRBJ2-1,TRBV19,TRBD2,TGTGCCAGTAGGTTTGCGGGAGGGCCGCGGAATGAGCAGTTCTTC,CASRFAGGPRNEQFF
NA,TRBJ2-1,TRBV7-3,NA,TGTGCCAGCAGCTTAAACGGGGGAGCCAACTACAATGAGCAGTTCTTC,CASSLNGGANYNEQFF
NA,TRBJ1-2,TRBV28,TRBD1,TGTGCCAGCAGTGACAGGGGGCTCGGGGGGGGCACTAACTATGGCTACACCTTC,CASSDRGLGGGTNYGYTF
few,TRBJ2-1,TRBV19,NA,TGTGCCAGTAGTATCCCGGGAGCCAACAATGAGCAGTTCTTC,CASSIPGANNEQFF
NA,TRBJ2-7,TRBV29-1,TRBD2,TGCAGCGTAGCTAGCGGGAATTGGTACGAGCAGTACTTC,CSVASGNWYEQYF
NA,TRBJ2-1,TRBV6-1,TRBD2,TGTGCCAGCAGTGAAGCTATGTACAGCGGGGGGATCTACAATGAGCAGTTCTTC,CASSEAMYSGGIYNEQFF
NA,TRBJ2-1,TRBV7-8,TRBD2,TGTGCCAGCATCCGCGGCGGGGGGGCCTTCTACAATGAGCAGTTCTTC,CASIRGGGAFYNEQFF
NA,TRBJ2-7,TRBV6-5,NA,TGTGCCAGCAGCCCTCAGGGGTGGGCCTACGAGCAGTACTTC,CASSPQGWAYEQYF
NA,TRBJ1-1,TRBV7-9,NA,TGTGCCAGCAGCCCATCCTGGCAGGAGAACACTGAAGCTTTCTTT,CASSPSWQENTEAFF
NA,TRBJ1-2,TRBV19,TRBD1,TGTGCCAGTAGTCCGGACAGGGCCTTTGGAACAAACTATGGCTACACCTTC,CASSPDRAFGTNYGYTF
NA,TRBJ1-1,TRBV5-1,NA,TGCGCCAGCAGCTTGGGGAGAAACACTGAAGCTTTCTTT,CASSLGRNTEAFF
NA,TRBJ1-5,TRBV7-8,NA,TGTGCCAGCAGCTTGCTCGGGGGGCTCGGTCAGCCCCAGCATTTT,CASSLLGGLGQPQHF
NA,TRBJ2-5,TRBV7-7,TRBD2,TGTGCTAGCAGCCGGGGGACTAGCGGGAGTCAAGAGACCCAGTACTTC,CASSRGTSGSQETQYF
NA,TRBJ2-7,TRBV5-6,TRBD1,TGTGCCAGCAGCTTGGCGGGACAGCTCTACGAGCAGTACTTC,CASSLAGQLYEQYF
once,TRBJ1-4,TRBV7-9,NA,TGTGCCAGCAGCTTAGACAGGGCGGGTAATGAAAAACTGTTTTTT,CASSLDRAGNEKLFF
few,TRBJ1-5,TRBV28,TRBD1,TGTGCCAGCAGTCGGACAGGGACCAGCAATCAGCCCCAGCATTTT,CASSRTGTSNQPQHF
NA,TRBJ2-1,TRBV6-1,TRBD2,TGTGCCAGCAGTGCTAGCGGGAGCTCCTACAATGAGCAGTTCTTC,CASSASGSSYNEQFF
NA,TRBJ2-7,TRBV7-2,TRBD2,TGTGCCAGCAGCTCCGGACTAGCGGGAGGCGAGCAGTACTTC,CASSSGLAGGEQYF
once,TRBJ2-3,TRBV4-2,NA,TGTGCCAGCAGCCGCCCTCCTGGTAGCATCGCCGTAGATACGCAGTATTTT,CASSRPPGSIAVDTQYF
once,TRBJ1-1,TRBV29-1,NA,TGCAGCGTTCTCAGGGTCATGAGGACTGAAGCTTTCTTT,CSVLRVMRTEAFF
NA,TRBJ2-1,TRBV15,NA,TGTGCCACCAGCGGGCGGGGGCTCTCCTACAATGAGCAGTTCTTC,CATSGRGLSYNEQFF
NA,TRBJ1-3,TRBV28,NA,TGTGCCAGCAGTCTAGGACAGACGGCTAACACCATATATTTT,CASSLGQTANTIYF
NA,TRBJ2-2,TRBV28,NA,TGTGCCAGCACGAGGGACACCGGGGAGCTGTTTTTT,CASTRDTGELFF
NA,TRBJ2-2,TRBV25-1,NA,TGTGCCAGCAGTGAATGGGGAGGCAGGAGCACCGGGGAGCTGTTTTTT,CASSEWGGRSTGELFF
once,TRBJ2-1,TRBV11-2,NA,TGTGCCAGCAGCTTAGGTCGTGTGAGCTCCTACAATGAGCAGTTCTTC,CASSLGRVSSYNEQFF
NA,TRBJ2-3,TRBV6-1,TRBD2,TGTGCCAGCAGTGAAGCTACTAGCGGGGGGGCAGATACGCAGTATTTT,CASSEATSGGADTQYF
NA,TRBJ1-5,TRBV7-8,NA,TGTGCCAGCAGCTTAGCGGGCCAGGGCAATCAGCCCCAGCATTTT,CASSLAGQGNQPQHF
NA,TRBJ1-3,TRBV6-4,TRBD1,TGTGCCAGCAGACCCCCGGGACAGGGGGCTTCTGGAAACACCATATATTTT,CASRPPGQGASGNTIYF
NA,TRBJ2-2,TRBV19,TRBD1,TGTGCCAGTAGTAACCGGGGACAGCTAAACACCGGGGAGCTGTTTTTT,CASSNRGQLNTGELFF
NA,TRBJ2-7,TRBV15,TRBD2,TGTGCCACCAGCATTCGATTGACTAGCGGGACCGTCGAGCAGTACTTC,CATSIRLTSGTVEQYF
NA,TRBJ2-1,TRBV7-2,NA,TGTGCCAGCAGCTTATATGCGGATATCTCCTACAATGAGCAGTTCTTC,CASSLYADISYNEQFF
NA,TRBJ2-1,TRBV19,NA,TGTGCCAGTAGCCATCCCGGGGAGATCAATGAGCAGTTCTTC,CASSHPGEINEQFF
NA,TRBJ2-2,TRBV2,NA,TGTGCCAGCAGTATTTCCCGGAACACCGGGGAGCTGTTTTTT,CASSISRNTGELFF
NA,TRBJ2-7,TRBV7-9,NA,TGTGCCAGCAGCTCTTCCGGGACAACTGCGTACGAGCAGTACTTC,CASSSSGTTAYEQYF
NA,TRBJ1-4,TRBV5-1,TRBD1,TGCGCCAGCAGCCTCCAGGGGGCAGAGGAAAAACTGTTTTTT,CASSLQGAEEKLFF
NA,TRBJ2-1,TRBV10-2,TRBD2,TGCGCCAGCAGTTCCCGGGACTATTACAATGAGCAGTTCTTC,CASSSRDYYNEQFF
NA,TRBJ2-2,TRBV6-5,NA,TGTGCCAGCAGTTACTCGAGCGGGTTTTCCGGGGAGCTGTTTTTT,CASSYSSGFSGELFF
NA,TRBJ2-1,TRBV7-3,NA,TGTGCCAGCAGCTTAACCCTACCCCCGAATGAGCAGTTCTTC,CASSLTLPPNEQFF